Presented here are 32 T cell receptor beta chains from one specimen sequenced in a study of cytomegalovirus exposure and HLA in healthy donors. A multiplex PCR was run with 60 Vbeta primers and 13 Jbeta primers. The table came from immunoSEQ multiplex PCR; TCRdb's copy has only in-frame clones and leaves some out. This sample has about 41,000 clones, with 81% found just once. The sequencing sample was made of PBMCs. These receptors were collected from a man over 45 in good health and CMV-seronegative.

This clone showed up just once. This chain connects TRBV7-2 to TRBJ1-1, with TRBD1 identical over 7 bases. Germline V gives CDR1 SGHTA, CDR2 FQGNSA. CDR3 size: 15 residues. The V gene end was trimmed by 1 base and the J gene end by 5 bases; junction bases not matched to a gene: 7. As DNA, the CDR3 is TGTGCCAGCAGCTTAGAAAGGGGGCTGGGGACTGAAGCTTTCTTT. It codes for CASSLERGLGTEAFF.

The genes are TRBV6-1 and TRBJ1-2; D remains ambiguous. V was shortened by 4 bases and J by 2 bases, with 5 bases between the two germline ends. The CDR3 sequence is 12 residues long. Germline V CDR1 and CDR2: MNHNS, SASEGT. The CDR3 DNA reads TGTGCCAGCAGTGGGGAGAACTATGGCTACACCTTC. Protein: CASSGENYGYTF.

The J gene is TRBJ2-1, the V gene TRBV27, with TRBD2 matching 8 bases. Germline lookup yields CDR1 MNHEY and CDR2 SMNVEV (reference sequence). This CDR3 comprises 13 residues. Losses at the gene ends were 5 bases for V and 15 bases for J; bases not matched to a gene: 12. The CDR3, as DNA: TGTGCCAGCAGTGCCTTCGGGGGGGCCTCGACGTTCTTC. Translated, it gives CASSAFGGASTFF.

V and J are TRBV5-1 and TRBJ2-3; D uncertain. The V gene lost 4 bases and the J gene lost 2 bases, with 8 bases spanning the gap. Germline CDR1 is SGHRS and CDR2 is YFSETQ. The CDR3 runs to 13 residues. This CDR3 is CASSDAATDTQYF. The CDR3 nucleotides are TGCGCCAGCAGCGATGCGGCCACAGATACGCAGTATTTT.

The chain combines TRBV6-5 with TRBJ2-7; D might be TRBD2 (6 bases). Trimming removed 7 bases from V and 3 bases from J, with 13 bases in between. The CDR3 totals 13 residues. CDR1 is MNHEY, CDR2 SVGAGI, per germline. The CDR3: CASIGGESYEQYF. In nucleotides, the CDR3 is TGTGCCAGCATCGGGGGAGAGAGCTACGAGCAGTACTTC.

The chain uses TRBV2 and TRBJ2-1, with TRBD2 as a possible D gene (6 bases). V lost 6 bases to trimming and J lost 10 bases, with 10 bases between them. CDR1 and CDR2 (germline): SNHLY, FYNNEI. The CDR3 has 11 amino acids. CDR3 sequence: CASSGGPEQFF. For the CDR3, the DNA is TGTGCCAGCAGCGGGGGACCAGAGCAGTTCTTC.

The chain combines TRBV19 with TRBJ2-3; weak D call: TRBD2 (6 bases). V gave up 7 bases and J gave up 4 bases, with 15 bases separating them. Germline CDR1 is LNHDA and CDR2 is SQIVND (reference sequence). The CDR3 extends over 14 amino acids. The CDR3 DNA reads TGTGCCAGTACCATAACGGGGGAGTCAGATACGCAGTATTTT. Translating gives CASTITGESDTQYF.

CDR3 protein: CASSIRPGFGNQPQHF. CDR3 DNA: TGTGCCAGTAGTATTCGGCCGGGGTTTGGCAATCAGCCCCAGCATTTT. The chain joins TRBV19 to TRBJ1-5; no definite D call. Trimming stripped 3 bases from V and 2 bases from J, with 14 bases between. The CDR3 is 16 residues long. Germline CDR1 LNHDA, CDR2 SQIVND (reference sequence).

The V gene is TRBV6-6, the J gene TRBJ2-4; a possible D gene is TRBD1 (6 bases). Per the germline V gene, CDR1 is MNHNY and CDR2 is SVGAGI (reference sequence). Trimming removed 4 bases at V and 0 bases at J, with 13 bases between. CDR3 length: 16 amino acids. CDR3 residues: CASSSRTDLAKNIQYF. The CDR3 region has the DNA TGTGCCAGCAGTTCCCGGACAGATTTAGCCAAAAACATTCAGTACTTC.

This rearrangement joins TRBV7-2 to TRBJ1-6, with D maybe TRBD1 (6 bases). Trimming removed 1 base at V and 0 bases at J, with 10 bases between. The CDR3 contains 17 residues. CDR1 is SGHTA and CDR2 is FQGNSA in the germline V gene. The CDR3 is CASSLEGGRSYNSPLHF. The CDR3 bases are TGTGCCAGCAGCTTAGAGGGGGGGCGCTCCTATAATTCACCCCTCCACTTT. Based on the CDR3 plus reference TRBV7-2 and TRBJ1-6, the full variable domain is GAGVSQSPSNKVTEKGKDVELRCDPISGHTALYWYRQSLGQGLEFLIYFQGNSAPDKSGLPSDRFSAERTGGSVSTLTIQRTQQEDSAVYLCASSLEGGRSYNSPLHFGNGTRLTVT.

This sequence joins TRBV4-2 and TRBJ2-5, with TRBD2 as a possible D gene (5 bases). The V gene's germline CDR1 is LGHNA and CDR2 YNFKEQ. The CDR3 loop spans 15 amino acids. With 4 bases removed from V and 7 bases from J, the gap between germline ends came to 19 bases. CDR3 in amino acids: CASSPSDRDEGTQYF. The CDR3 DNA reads TGTGCCAGCAGCCCCTCGGACCGAGATGAGGGGACCCAGTACTTC.

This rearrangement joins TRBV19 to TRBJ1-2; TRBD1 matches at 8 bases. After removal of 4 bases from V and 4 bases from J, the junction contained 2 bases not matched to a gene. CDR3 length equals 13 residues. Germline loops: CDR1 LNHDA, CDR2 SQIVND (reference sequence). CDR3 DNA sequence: TGTGCCAGTAGTAGCGGACAGGGCTATGGCTACACCTTC. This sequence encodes CASSSGQGYGYTF.

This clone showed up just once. The CDR3 bases are TGCGCCAGCAGCCAGGAGACAGGGGACCCTTACAATGAGCAGTTCTTC. Its protein is CASSQETGDPYNEQFF. The genes are TRBV4-1 and TRBJ2-1; 8 bases are shared with TRBD1. Germline V CDR1 and CDR2: MGHRA, YSYEKL. Germline trimming cut 3 bases from V and 4 bases from J; bases unmatched to any gene: 8. CDR3 length: 16 amino acids.

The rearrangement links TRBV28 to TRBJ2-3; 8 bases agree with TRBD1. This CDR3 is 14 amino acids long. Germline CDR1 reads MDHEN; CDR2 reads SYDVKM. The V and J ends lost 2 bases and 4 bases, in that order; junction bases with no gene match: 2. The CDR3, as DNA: TGTGCCAGCAGTTTACCAGGGGGCCCAGATACGCAGTATTTT. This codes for CASSLPGGPDTQYF.

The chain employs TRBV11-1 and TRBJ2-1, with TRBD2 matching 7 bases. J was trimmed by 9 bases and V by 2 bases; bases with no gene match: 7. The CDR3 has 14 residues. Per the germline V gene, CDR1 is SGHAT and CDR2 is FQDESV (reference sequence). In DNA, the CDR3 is TGTGCCAGCAGCTTAAGTGGCGGGGGAGGTGAGCAGTTCTTC. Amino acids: CASSLSGGGGEQFF.

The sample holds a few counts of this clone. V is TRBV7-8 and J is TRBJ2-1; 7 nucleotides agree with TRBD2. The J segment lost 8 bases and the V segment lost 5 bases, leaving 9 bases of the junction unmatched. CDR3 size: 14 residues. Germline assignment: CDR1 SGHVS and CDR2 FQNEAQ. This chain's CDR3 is CASSPGTNFYEQFF. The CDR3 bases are TGTGCCAGCAGCCCTGGGACTAATTTTTATGAGCAGTTCTTC.

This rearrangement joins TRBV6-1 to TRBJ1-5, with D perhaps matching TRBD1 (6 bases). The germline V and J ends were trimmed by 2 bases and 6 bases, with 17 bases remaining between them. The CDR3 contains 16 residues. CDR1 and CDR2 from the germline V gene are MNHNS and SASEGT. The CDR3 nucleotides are TGTGCCAGCAGTGAATGGGGGACACGGAAGGGTCAGCCCCAGCATTTT. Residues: CASSEWGTRKGQPQHF.

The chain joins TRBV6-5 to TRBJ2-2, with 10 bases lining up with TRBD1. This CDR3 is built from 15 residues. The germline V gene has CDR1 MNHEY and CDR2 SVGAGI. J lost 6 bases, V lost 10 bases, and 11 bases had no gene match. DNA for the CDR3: TGTGCCACCGGATTCGGGGACAGGGGTCCCGGGGAGCTGTTTTTT. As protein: CATGFGDRGPGELFF.

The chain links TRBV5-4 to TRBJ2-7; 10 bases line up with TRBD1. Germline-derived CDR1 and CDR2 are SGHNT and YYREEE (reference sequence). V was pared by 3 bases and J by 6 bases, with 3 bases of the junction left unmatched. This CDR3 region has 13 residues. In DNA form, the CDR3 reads TGTGCCAGCAGCTACCGGGACAGGGGCGAGCAGTACTTC. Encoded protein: CASSYRDRGEQYF.

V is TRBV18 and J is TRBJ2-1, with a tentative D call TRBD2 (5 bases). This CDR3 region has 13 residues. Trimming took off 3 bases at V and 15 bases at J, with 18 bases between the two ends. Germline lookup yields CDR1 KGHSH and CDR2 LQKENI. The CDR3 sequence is CASSPRTADLGFF. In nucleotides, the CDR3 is TGTGCCAGCTCACCCCGAACAGCGGATCTTGGGTTCTTC.

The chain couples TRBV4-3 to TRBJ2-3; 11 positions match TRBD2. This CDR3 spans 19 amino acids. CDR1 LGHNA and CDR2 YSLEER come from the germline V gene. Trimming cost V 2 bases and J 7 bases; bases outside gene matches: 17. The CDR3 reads CASSQRSSGTSGVHNTQYF. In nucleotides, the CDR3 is TGCGCCAGCAGCCAACGCTCCTCCGGGACTAGCGGAGTTCATAATACGCAGTATTTT.

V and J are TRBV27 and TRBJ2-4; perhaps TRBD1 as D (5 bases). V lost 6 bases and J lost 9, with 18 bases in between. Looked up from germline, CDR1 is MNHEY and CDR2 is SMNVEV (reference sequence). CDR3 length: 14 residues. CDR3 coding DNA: TGTGCCAGCAGCCCAGGTGGGGCAATGAGCATTCAGTACTTC. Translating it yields CASSPGGAMSIQYF.

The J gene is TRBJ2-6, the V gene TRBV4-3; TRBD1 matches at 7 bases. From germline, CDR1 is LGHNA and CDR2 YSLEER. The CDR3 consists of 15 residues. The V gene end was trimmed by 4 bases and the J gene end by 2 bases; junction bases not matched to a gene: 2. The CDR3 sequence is CASSPQGTGANVLTF. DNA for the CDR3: TGCGCCAGCAGCCCACAGGGGACTGGGGCCAACGTCCTGACTTTC.

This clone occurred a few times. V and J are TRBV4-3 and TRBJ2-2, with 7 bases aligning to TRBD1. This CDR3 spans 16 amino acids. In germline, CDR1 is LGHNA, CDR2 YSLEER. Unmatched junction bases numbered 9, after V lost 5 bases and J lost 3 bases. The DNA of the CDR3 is TGCGCCAGCAGCGCAACAGGGGCGAGAGACACCGGGGAGCTGTTTTTT. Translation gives CASSATGARDTGELFF.

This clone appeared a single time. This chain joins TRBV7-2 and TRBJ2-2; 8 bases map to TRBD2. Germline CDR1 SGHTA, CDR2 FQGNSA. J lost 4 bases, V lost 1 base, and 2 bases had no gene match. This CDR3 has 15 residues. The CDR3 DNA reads TGTGCCAGCAGCTTAGGTGCGGGGGGCACCGGGGAGCTGTTTTTT. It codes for CASSLGAGGTGELFF.

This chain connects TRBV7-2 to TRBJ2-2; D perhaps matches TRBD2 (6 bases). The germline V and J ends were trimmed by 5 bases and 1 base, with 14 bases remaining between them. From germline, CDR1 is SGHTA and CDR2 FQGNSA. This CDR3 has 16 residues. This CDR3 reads CASSPRSGLNTGELFF. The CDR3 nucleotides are TGTGCCAGCAGCCCCCGTAGCGGCTTGAACACCGGGGAGCTGTTTTTT. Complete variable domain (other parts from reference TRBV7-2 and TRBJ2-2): GAGVSQSPSNKVTEKGKDVELRCDPISGHTALYWYRQSLGQGLEFLIYFQGNSAPDKSGLPSDRFSAERTGGSVSTLTIQRTQQEDSAVYLCASSPRSGLNTGELFFGEGSRLTVL.

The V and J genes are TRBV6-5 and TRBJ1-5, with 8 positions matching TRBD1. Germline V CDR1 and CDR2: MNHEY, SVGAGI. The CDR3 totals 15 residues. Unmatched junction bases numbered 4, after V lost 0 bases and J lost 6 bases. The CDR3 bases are TGTGCCAGCAGTTACTCCGGACAGGGATCTCAGCCCCAGCATTTT. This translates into CASSYSGQGSQPQHF.

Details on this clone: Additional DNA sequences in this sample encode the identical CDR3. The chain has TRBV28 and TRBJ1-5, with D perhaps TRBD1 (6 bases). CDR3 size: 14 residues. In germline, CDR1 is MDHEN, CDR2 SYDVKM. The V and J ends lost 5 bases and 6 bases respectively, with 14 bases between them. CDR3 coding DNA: TGTGCCAGCAGTCCAACAGGGTTGGTTCAGCCCCAGCATTTT. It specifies CASSPTGLVQPQHF.

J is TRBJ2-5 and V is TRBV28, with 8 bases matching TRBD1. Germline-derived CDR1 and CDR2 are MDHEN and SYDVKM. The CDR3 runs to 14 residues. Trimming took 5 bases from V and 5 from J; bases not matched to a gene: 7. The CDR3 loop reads CASSVPRGRETQYF. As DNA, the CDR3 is TGTGCCAGCAGTGTCCCCAGGGGGCGGGAGACCCAGTACTTC. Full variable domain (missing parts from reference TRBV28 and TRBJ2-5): DVKVTQSSRYLVKRTGEKVFLECVQDMDHENMFWYRQDPGLGLRLIYFSYDVKMKEKGDIPEGYSVSREKKERFSLILESASTNQTSMYLCASSVPRGRETQYFGPGTRLLVL.

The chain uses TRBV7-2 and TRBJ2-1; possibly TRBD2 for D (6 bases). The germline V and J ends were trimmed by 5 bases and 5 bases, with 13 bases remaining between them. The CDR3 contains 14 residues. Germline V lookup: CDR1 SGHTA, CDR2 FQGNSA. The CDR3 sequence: CASSPRDSNNEQFF. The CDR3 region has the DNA TGTGCCAGCAGCCCGCGGGACTCAAACAATGAGCAGTTCTTC.

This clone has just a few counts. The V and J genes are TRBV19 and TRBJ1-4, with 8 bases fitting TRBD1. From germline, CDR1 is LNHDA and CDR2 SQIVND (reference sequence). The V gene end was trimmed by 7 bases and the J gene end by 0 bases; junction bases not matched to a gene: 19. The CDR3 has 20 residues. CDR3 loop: CASNPSWQGAHLATNEKLFF. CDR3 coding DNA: TGTGCCAGTAACCCCTCTTGGCAGGGGGCGCACCTAGCAACTAATGAAAAACTGTTTTTT.

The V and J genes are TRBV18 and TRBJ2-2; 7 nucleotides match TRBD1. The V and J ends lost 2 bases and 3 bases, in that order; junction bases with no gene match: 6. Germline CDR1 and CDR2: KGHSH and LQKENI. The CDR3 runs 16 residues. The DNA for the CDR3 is TGTGCCAGCTCACCAGCGGCAGGGGGTTACACCGGGGAGCTGTTTTTT. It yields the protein CASSPAAGGYTGELFF.